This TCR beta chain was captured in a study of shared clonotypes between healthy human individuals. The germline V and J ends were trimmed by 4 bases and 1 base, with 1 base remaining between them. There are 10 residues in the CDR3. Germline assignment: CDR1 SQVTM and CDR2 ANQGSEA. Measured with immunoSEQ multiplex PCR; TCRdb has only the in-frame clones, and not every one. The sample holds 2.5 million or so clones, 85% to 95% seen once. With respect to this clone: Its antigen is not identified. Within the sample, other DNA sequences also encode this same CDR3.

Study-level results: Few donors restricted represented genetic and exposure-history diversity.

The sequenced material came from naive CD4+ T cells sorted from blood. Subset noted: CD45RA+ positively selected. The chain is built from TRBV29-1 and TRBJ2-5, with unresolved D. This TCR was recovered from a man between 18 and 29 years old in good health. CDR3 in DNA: TGCAGCGTTGCCCAAGAGACCCAGTACTTC. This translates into CSVAQETQYF.